Presented here are 31 T cell receptor beta chains from one specimen sequenced in a study of T cell responses to AZD1222 COVID-19 vaccine. Sequencing used immunoSEQ multiplex PCR; TCRdb keeps in-frame clones, though not all of them. The table has roughly 120,000 clones, more than 85% seen once. The source material was peripheral blood, sampled on day 0 of AZD1222 vaccination. These receptors were obtained from an adult in good health.

The chain combines TRBV4-1 with TRBJ2-7; no clear D. Germline loops: CDR1 MGHRA, CDR2 YSYEKL. The CDR3 runs to 11 residues. The germline V and J ends were trimmed by 0 bases and 4 bases, with 1 base remaining between them. The CDR3 DNA reads as TGCGCCAGCAGCCAAGAGTACGAGCAGTACTTC. Translating it yields CASSQEYEQYF.

This clone was found once. The chain couples TRBV6-6 to TRBJ1-2, with unresolved D. Germline-derived CDR1 and CDR2 are MNHNY and SVGAGI (reference sequence). Trimming stripped 2 bases from V and 9 bases from J, with 7 bases between. There are 11 residues in the CDR3. CDR3 sequence: CASSYDISYTF. DNA of the CDR3: TGTGCCAGCAGTTACGACATTAGCTACACCTTC.

V and J are TRBV5-1 and TRBJ1-1; 7 bases line up with TRBD1. Germline values: CDR1 SGHRS, CDR2 YFSETQ. Unmatched junction bases numbered 6, after V lost 0 bases and J lost 4 bases. The CDR3 is 15 amino acids. CDR3 residues: CASSLEGAGGTEAFF. In nucleotides, the CDR3 is TGCGCCAGCAGCTTGGAGGGGGCTGGAGGCACTGAAGCTTTCTTT.

The gene calls are TRBV27 and TRBJ2-1; 8 nucleotides align to TRBD1. Unmatched junction bases numbered 8, after V lost 4 bases and J lost 9 bases. CDR3 length: 14 amino acids. Germline CDR1 reads MNHEY; CDR2 reads SMNVEV (reference sequence). The CDR3, as DNA: TGTGCCAGCAGTTGGACAGGGCCCGCAGTTGAGCAGTTCTTC. This sequence encodes CASSWTGPAVEQFF.

The gene calls are TRBV15 and TRBJ1-5, with D possibly being TRBD1 (5 bases). The V gene lost 0 bases and the J gene lost 0 bases, with 15 bases spanning the gap. CDR1 is LNHNV, CDR2 YYDKDF, per germline (reference sequence). The CDR3 totals 18 residues. CDR3 nucleotide sequence: TGTGCCACCAGCAGAGATTATGGGGGGAGCTATAGCAATCAGCCCCAGCATTTT. Its translation: CATSRDYGGSYSNQPQHF. Supplemented by reference TRBV15 and TRBJ1-5, the full variable domain reads DAMVIQNPRYQVTQFGKPVTLSCSQTLNHNVMYWYQQKSSQAPKLLFHYYDKDFNNEADTPDNFQSRRPNTSFCFLDIRSPGLGDTAMYLCATSRDYGGSYSNQPQHFGDGTRLSIL.

The chain recombines TRBV6-5 with TRBJ2-5, with TRBD2 matching 10 bases. From germline, CDR1 is MNHEY and CDR2 SVGAGI. CDR3 length: 15 residues. Trimming at V came to 7 bases and at J to 7 bases, leaving 12 bases not matched to a gene. In DNA, the CDR3 is TGTGCCAGCAATCTTCGGGCTAGCGGGAGTGTGACCCAGTACTTC. As protein: CASNLRASGSVTQYF.

The DNA for the CDR3 is TGTGCCAGCAGCTTAAAATCAGGCTTCTCTGGAAACACCATATATTTT. It specifies CASSLKSGFSGNTIYF. This chain joins TRBV13 and TRBJ1-3; no firm D call. V lost 2 bases to trimming and J lost 0 bases, with 11 bases between them. Germline V gene data show CDR1 as PRHDT and CDR2 as FYEKMQ (reference sequence). This CDR3 contains 16 residues.

V gene TRBV2 combines with J gene TRBJ1-5, with TRBD1 matching over 9 bases. Germline V gene sequence: CDR1 SNHLY, CDR2 FYNNEI. V shed 10 bases, J shed 0 bases, and the junction held 10 bases outside the gene matches. The CDR3 has 16 residues. The CDR3 region has the DNA TGTGCCACCCGGGACAGGGCGGGAGATAGCAATCAGCCCCAGCATTTT. Translation gives CATRDRAGDSNQPQHF.

The chain couples TRBV29-1 to TRBJ1-2, with D maybe TRBD1 (5 bases). The CDR3 consists of 13 residues. Germline-derived CDR1 and CDR2 are SQVTM and ANQGSEA. V lost 7 bases and J lost 6, with 18 bases in between. CDR3 residues: CSAARGRENGYTF. In DNA, the CDR3 is TGCAGCGCCGCAAGGGGCAGAGAGAATGGCTACACCTTC.

The chain joins TRBV5-6 to TRBJ2-7; D may be TRBD2 (6 bases). V shed 6 bases and J shed 3 bases, with 28 bases lying between them. Per the germline V gene, CDR1 is SGHDT and CDR2 is YYEEEE. CDR3 length: 18 residues. CDR3 bases: TGTGCCAGCACCTTTGAAAGGATTAGCGGCCCGACCCGCTACGAGCAGTACTTC. Amino acids: CASTFERISGPTRYEQYF.

The rearrangement uses TRBV4-2 and TRBJ2-3; no clear D. V was cut by 4 bases and J by 0 bases, with 11 bases left in between. CDR1 is LGHNA and CDR2 is YNFKEQ in the germline V gene. CDR3 size: 15 residues. The CDR3 sequence is CASSPHHLSTDTQYF. In DNA, the CDR3 is TGTGCCAGCAGCCCCCACCACCTCAGCACAGATACGCAGTATTTT.

The chain employs TRBV7-3 and TRBJ1-6, with 8 positions matching TRBD1. This CDR3 spans 16 amino acids. CDR1 is SGHTA and CDR2 is FQGTGA in the germline V gene. Germline trimming cut 6 bases from V and 1 base from J; bases unmatched to any gene: 5. This chain's CDR3 is CASRPDRASYNSPLHF. CDR3 coding DNA: TGTGCCAGCAGACCGGACAGGGCGTCCTATAATTCACCCCTCCACTTT.

The chain's CDR3 is CASSVPGVAYGYTF. Here the CDR3 DNA reads TGTGCCAGCAGCGTCCCAGGCGTAGCCTATGGCTACACCTTC. The chain links TRBV9 to TRBJ1-2; D remains unclear. The CDR3 length is 14 residues. Germline CDR1 and CDR2: SGDLS and YYNGEE. Trimming shortened V by 2 bases and J by 4 bases, and 12 bases separated the two germline ends.

The V gene is TRBV4-1, the J gene TRBJ2-7; TRBD2 might be the D (5 bases). V was cut by 4 bases and J by 7 bases, with 11 bases left in between. This CDR3 has 12 amino acids. From germline, CDR1 is MGHRA and CDR2 YSYEKL. The CDR3 spells CASSPESGEQYF. The CDR3, as DNA: TGCGCCAGCAGCCCGGAGTCGGGAGAGCAGTACTTC.

This clone was detected once. The chain joins TRBV18 to TRBJ1-2; weak D call: TRBD1 (5 bases). Germline loops: CDR1 KGHSH, CDR2 LQKENI. Between the trimmed V and J ends, which lost 3 bases and 3 bases, there was a span of 14 bases. This CDR3 is built from 15 residues. CDR3 protein: CASSPDPGYDYGYTF. The CDR3, as DNA: TGTGCCAGCTCACCGGATCCAGGGTACGACTATGGCTACACCTTC.

This clone was detected once. The chain uses TRBV5-1 and TRBJ2-2; D not resolved. CDR1 and CDR2 (germline): SGHRS, YFSETQ. Trimming removed 4 bases at V and 1 base at J, with 8 bases between. CDR3 length equals 14 residues. Here the CDR3 reads CASSPSVNTGELFF. Here the CDR3 DNA reads TGCGCCAGCAGCCCCTCGGTGAACACCGGGGAGCTGTTTTTT.

The chain uses TRBV14 and TRBJ1-2, with D possibly matching TRBD1 (5 bases). This CDR3 is 15 amino acids long. V lost 0 bases and J 6 bases, leaving 14 bases between the germline ends. Germline CDR1 SGHDN, CDR2 FVKESK. The CDR3 region is CASSQDLGQVNGYTF. The CDR3, as DNA: TGTGCCAGCAGCCAAGATTTGGGGCAGGTGAATGGCTACACCTTC.

This clone was counted between two and nine times. This rearrangement joins TRBV6-4 to TRBJ2-1, with D unclear. Trimming stripped 2 bases from V and 9 bases from J, with 11 bases between. This CDR3 has 13 residues. CDR1 is MRHNA, CDR2 SNTAGT, per germline. The chain's CDR3 is CASSDLKGFEQFF. CDR3 coding DNA: TGTGCCAGCAGTGACCTGAAGGGCTTTGAGCAGTTCTTC.

This sequence joins TRBV7-9 and TRBJ1-2; D gene uncertain. Trimming took off 1 base at V and 5 bases at J, with 11 bases between the two ends. The germline V gene encodes CDR1 SEHNR and CDR2 FQNEAQ (reference sequence). The CDR3 is 14 amino acids. The CDR3 coding sequence is TGTGCCAGCAGCTTAGGCCCGGCGGGGTATGGCTACACCTTC. It specifies CASSLGPAGYGYTF. Variable domain in full (rest from reference TRBV7-9 and TRBJ1-2): DTGVSQNPRHKITKRGQNVTFRCDPISEHNRLYWYRQTLGQGPEFLTYFQNEAQLEKSRLLSDRFSAERPKGSFSTLEIQRTEQGDSAMYLCASSLGPAGYGYTFGSGTRLTVV.

V usage is TRBV9 and J usage is TRBJ2-7; 9 bases map to TRBD2. V shed 2 bases, J shed 5 bases, and the junction held 8 bases outside the gene matches. This CDR3 spans 15 amino acids. Germline loops: CDR1 SGDLS, CDR2 YYNGEE. The CDR3 region is CASSVSSGSFNEQYF. The CDR3, as DNA: TGTGCCAGCAGCGTCAGTAGCGGGAGCTTTAACGAGCAGTACTTC. Full variable domain (outside the CDR3, taken from reference TRBV9 and TRBJ2-7): DSGVTQTPKHLITATGQRVTLRCSPRSGDLSVYWYQQSLDQGLQFLIQYYNGEERAKGNILERFSAQQFPDLHSELNLSSLELGDSALYFCASSVSSGSFNEQYFGPGTRLTVT.

V is TRBV28 and J is TRBJ2-7, with D possibly being TRBD1 or TRBD2 (6 bases each). Between the trimmed V and J ends, which lost 8 bases and 2 bases, there was a span of 22 bases. This CDR3 contains 16 residues. Germline V gene data show CDR1 as MDHEN and CDR2 as SYDVKM. The CDR3 sequence: CASQLLRDTDPYEQYF. Written as DNA, the CDR3 is TGTGCCAGCCAACTCTTGCGGGACACCGATCCCTACGAGCAGTACTTC. Supplemented by reference TRBV28 and TRBJ2-7, the full variable domain reads DVKVTQSSRYLVKRTGEKVFLECVQDMDHENMFWYRQDPGLGLRLIYFSYDVKMKEKGDIPEGYSVSREKKERFSLILESASTNQTSMYLCASQLLRDTDPYEQYFGPGTRLTVT.

The chain recombines TRBV20-1 with TRBJ1-2, with TRBD1 matching over 8 bases. The germline gives CDR1 DFQATT, CDR2 SNEGSKA (reference sequence). Trimming took 3 bases from V and 2 from J; bases not matched to a gene: 8. CDR3 length: 15 amino acids. The CDR3 spells CSASPGQERNYGYTF. As DNA, the CDR3 is TGCAGTGCTAGTCCGGGACAGGAGCGGAACTATGGCTACACCTTC.

The V and J genes are TRBV7-9 and TRBJ1-1; D possibly corresponds to TRBD1 (6 bases). This CDR3 region has 17 residues. Germline lookup yields CDR1 SEHNR and CDR2 FQNEAQ (reference sequence). Trimming took off 5 bases at V and 0 bases at J, with 19 bases between the two ends. Here the CDR3 DNA reads TGTGCCAGCAGCAGGGGCGGGCAGGGGCTGATGAACACTGAAGCTTTCTTT. The encoded protein is CASSRGGQGLMNTEAFF. Variable domain in full (rest from reference TRBV7-9 and TRBJ1-1): DTGVSQNPRHKITKRGQNVTFRCDPISEHNRLYWYRQTLGQGPEFLTYFQNEAQLEKSRLLSDRFSAERPKGSFSTLEIQRTEQGDSAMYLCASSRGGQGLMNTEAFFGQGTRLTVV.

The CDR3 region has the DNA TGTGCCAGCAGATGGGAAACAGAGACCCAGTACTTC. Its translation: CASRWETETQYF. The chain employs TRBV2 and TRBJ2-5, with D hard to call. The V end was cut by 6 bases, the J end by 4 bases, with 9 bases between. The CDR3 has 12 amino acids. Looked up from germline, CDR1 is SNHLY and CDR2 is FYNNEI.

V and J are TRBV28 and TRBJ1-1; the D is unclear. Germline CDR1 MDHEN, CDR2 SYDVKM. Trimming shortened V by 5 bases and J by 3 bases, and 10 bases separated the two germline ends. The CDR3 is 13 residues long. CDR3: CASSGSPDTEAFF. The CDR3 DNA reads as TGTGCCAGCAGTGGCTCGCCGGACACTGAAGCTTTCTTT.

The J gene is TRBJ1-5, the V gene TRBV12-3 or TRBV12-4; D remains ambiguous. V was clipped by 5 bases and J by 4 bases, with 6 bases between them. The CDR3 length is 12 residues. CDR3 in DNA: TGTGCCAGCAGTCGGAGAAATCAGCCCCAGCATTTT. It translates to CASSRRNQPQHF.

The V and J genes are TRBV19 and TRBJ1-3; TRBD1 agrees at 7 bases. Germline V gene lookup returns CDR1 LNHDA and CDR2 SQIVND (reference sequence). This CDR3 comprises 19 residues. Trimming removed 4 bases from V and 4 bases from J; junction bases left unmatched: 19. Written as DNA, the CDR3 is TGTGCCAGTAGTACACCGGGACAGCGACTCCCCAAACAGGGAAACACCATATATTTT. Protein product: CASSTPGQRLPKQGNTIYF.

The chain combines TRBV20-1 with TRBJ2-7; D unclear. CDR3 size: 11 residues. Germline V gives CDR1 DFQATT, CDR2 SNEGSKA (reference sequence). V was cut by 6 bases and J by 4 bases, with 10 bases left in between. Here the CDR3 reads CSATRTYEQYF. In nucleotides, the CDR3 is TGCAGTGCCACTCGTACGTACGAGCAGTACTTC.

A single count supports this clone. The chain links TRBV7-9 to TRBJ2-3; D unclear. V was pared by 4 bases and J by 2 bases, with 13 bases between. This CDR3 is built from 15 residues. Per the germline V gene, CDR1 is SEHNR and CDR2 is FQNEAQ (reference sequence). The CDR3 sequence is CASSSFSGTTDTQYF. The CDR3 coding sequence is TGTGCCAGCAGCTCCTTTTCCGGAACCACAGATACGCAGTATTTT. Full variable domain (outside the CDR3, taken from reference TRBV7-9 and TRBJ2-3): DTGVSQNPRHKITKRGQNVTFRCDPISEHNRLYWYRQTLGQGPEFLTYFQNEAQLEKSRLLSDRFSAERPKGSFSTLEIQRTEQGDSAMYLCASSSFSGTTDTQYFGPGTRLTVL.

V usage is TRBV24-1 and J usage is TRBJ2-7; D might be TRBD1 (7 bases). The germline V gene has CDR1 KGHDR and CDR2 SFDVKD. The ends were cut back, 4 bases at V and 3 bases at J, with 18 bases in the middle. The CDR3 length is 16 residues. The CDR3: CATSDPRRDSSYEQYF. CDR3 DNA: TGTGCCACCAGTGACCCCAGGCGGGACAGTAGCTACGAGCAGTACTTC.

This clone was counted a single time. The chain uses TRBV6-5 and TRBJ2-1; 7 nucleotides match TRBD2. CDR3 size: 15 residues. Germline trimming cut 0 bases from V and 6 bases from J; bases unmatched to any gene: 5. CDR1 is MNHEY, CDR2 SVGAGI, per germline. DNA of the CDR3: TGTGCCAGCAGTTACTCGGCTAGCGGAGTCAATGAGCAGTTCTTC. Its protein product is CASSYSASGVNEQFF.